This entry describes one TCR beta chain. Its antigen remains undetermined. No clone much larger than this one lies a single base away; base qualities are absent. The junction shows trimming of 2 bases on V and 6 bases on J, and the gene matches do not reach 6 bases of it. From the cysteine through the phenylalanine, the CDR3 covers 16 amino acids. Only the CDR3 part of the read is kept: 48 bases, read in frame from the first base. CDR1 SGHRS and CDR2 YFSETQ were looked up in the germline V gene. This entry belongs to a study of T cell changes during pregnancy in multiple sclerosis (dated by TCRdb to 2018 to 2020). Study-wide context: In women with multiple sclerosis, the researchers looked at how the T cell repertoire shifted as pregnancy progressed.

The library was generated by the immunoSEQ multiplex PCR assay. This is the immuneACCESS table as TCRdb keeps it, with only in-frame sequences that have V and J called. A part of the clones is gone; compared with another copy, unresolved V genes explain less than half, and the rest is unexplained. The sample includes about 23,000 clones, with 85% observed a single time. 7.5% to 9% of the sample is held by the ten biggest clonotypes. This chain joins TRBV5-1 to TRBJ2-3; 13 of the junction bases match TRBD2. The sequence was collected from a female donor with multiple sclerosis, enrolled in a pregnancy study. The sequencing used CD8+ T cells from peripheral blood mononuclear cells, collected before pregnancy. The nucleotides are TGCGCCAGCAGCTTAGGACTAGCGGGAGATACGGATACGCAGTATTTT. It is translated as CASSLGLAGDTDTQYF. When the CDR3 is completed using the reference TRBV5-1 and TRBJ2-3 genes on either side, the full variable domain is KAGVTQTPRYLIKTRGQQVTLSCSPISGHRSVSWYQQTPGQGLQFLFEYFSETQRNKGNFPGRFSGRQFSNSRSEMNVSTLELGDSALYLCASSLGLAGDTDTQYFGPGTRLTVL.